The 18 T cell receptor beta chains below come from one sample, sequenced in a study of T cells in tumors and immune-related adverse events. Libraries were prepared by immunoSEQ multiplex PCR; TCRdb keeps only in-frame clonotypes and omits some of them. Counted here are more than 4,500 clones, less than 70% occurring once; the ten biggest clones make up 5.7%. Specimen: gut tissue, collected from a patient treated with anti-PD-1 therapy. Receptor source: a female donor with metastatic renal cell carcinoma.

The table lists this clone with a few counts. The chain uses TRBV5-4 and TRBJ1-5, with 8 bases aligning to TRBD1. The CDR3 extends over 16 amino acids. Losses at the gene ends were 4 bases for V and 0 bases for J; bases not matched to a gene: 6. Germline V lookup: CDR1 SGHNT, CDR2 YYREEE (reference sequence). The CDR3 is CASSPAGGFSNQPQHF. Here the CDR3 DNA reads TGTGCCAGCAGCCCGGCAGGGGGCTTTAGCAATCAGCCCCAGCATTTT.

Only a few counts were recorded for this clone. V usage is TRBV21-1 and J usage is TRBJ1-6; the D call TRBD1 from the table was never checked on the DNA. TRBV21-1 is designated a pseudogene. The CDR3 sequence is 15 residues long. The CDR3 DNA follows: TGTGCCAGCAGCAGTCGACAGGGTCGTAATTCACCCCTCCACTTT. It translates to CASSSRQGRNSPLHF.

This rearrangement joins TRBV6-1 to TRBJ2-6; D gene unclear. The germline V and J ends were trimmed by 4 bases and 16 bases, with 32 bases remaining between them. This CDR3 is 18 amino acids long. CDR1 MNHNS and CDR2 SASEGT come from the germline V gene. The DNA of the CDR3 is TGTGCCAGCAGTGTATCAGACTCTATGCACAAGTCGGGCCAACGTCTGACTTTC. Amino acids: CASSVSDSMHKSGQRLTF.

The chain employs TRBV30 and TRBJ1-1, with D uncertain. With 0 bases removed from V and 2 bases from J, the gap between germline ends came to 16 bases. The CDR3 consists of 16 residues. CDR1 GTSNPN and CDR2 SVGIG come from the germline V gene (reference sequence). The DNA of the CDR3 is TGTGCCTGGAGTGTAAGAGGGAACGGGCTAAACACTGAAGCTTTCTTT. Its protein is CAWSVRGNGLNTEAFF.

V is TRBV4-2 and J is TRBJ2-3; D is undetermined. CDR1 and CDR2 from the germline V gene are LGHNA and YNFKEQ. V lost 0 bases to trimming and J lost 2 bases, with 9 bases between them. CDR3 length: 15 residues. CDR3 loop: CASSQDVRITDTQYF. Here the CDR3 DNA reads TGTGCCAGCAGCCAAGATGTCCGTATCACAGATACGCAGTATTTT.

The chain carries TRBV11-2 and TRBJ1-2; D not resolved. This CDR3 contains 15 residues. The germline gives CDR1 SGHAT, CDR2 FQNNGV. The germline V and J ends were trimmed by 7 bases and 2 bases, with 17 bases remaining between them. The CDR3, as DNA: TGTGCCAGCACCGCTATGGGAGGGTCCAACTATGGCTACACCTTC. It is translated as CASTAMGGSNYGYTF.

The genes are TRBV29-1 and TRBJ2-1; D is ambiguous. V shed 5 bases and J shed 4 bases, with 21 bases lying between them. The V gene's germline CDR1 is SQVTM and CDR2 ANQGSEA. The CDR3 has 16 residues. In DNA, the CDR3 is TGCAGCGTTATATCAGTGAGAATAAGAGTATACAATGAGCAGTTCTTC. Amino acids: CSVISVRIRVYNEQFF.

The V and J genes are TRBV5-1 and TRBJ2-1, with TRBD2 matching over 11 bases. The CDR3 is made up of 17 amino acids. The ends lost 0 bases at V and 3 bases at J; junction bases unmatched: 5. The germline V gene encodes CDR1 SGHRS and CDR2 YFSETQ. CDR3 residues: CASSLGSTSGGYNEQFF. The CDR3 nucleotides read TGCGCCAGCAGCTTGGGCTCTACTAGCGGGGGCTACAATGAGCAGTTCTTC.

This chain uses TRBV13 with TRBJ1-3; TRBD1 matches at 9 bases. V shed 4 bases and J 2 bases; nucleotides not matched to a gene: 9. The germline CDR1 and CDR2 sequences are PRHDT and FYEKMQ (reference sequence). The CDR3 is 17 residues long. Here the CDR3 DNA reads TGTGCCAGCAGCTCCACCCCGACAGGGGGGACTGGAAACACCATATATTTT. Translated: CASSSTPTGGTGNTIYF.

This chain connects TRBV6-1 to TRBJ1-1, with 8 bases aligning to TRBD1. This CDR3 is 16 amino acids long. Trimming removed 3 bases from V and 7 bases from J; junction bases left unmatched: 13. Germline V gene sequence: CDR1 MNHNS, CDR2 SASEGT. This CDR3 reads CASSDFRFRGQGEAFF. For the CDR3, the DNA is TGTGCCAGCAGTGATTTTCGTTTCAGGGGGCAAGGTGAAGCTTTCTTT.

The chain employs TRBV6-5 and TRBJ1-1, with a possible D match to TRBD1 (5 bases). CDR1 and CDR2 from the germline V gene are MNHEY and SVGAGI. V lost 4 bases to trimming and J lost 6 bases, with 9 bases between them. This CDR3 comprises 12 residues. The CDR3 is CASSSTASEAFF. The CDR3 region has the DNA TGTGCCAGCAGTTCGACAGCGTCTGAAGCTTTCTTT.

This chain joins TRBV11-2 and TRBJ2-1; D is perhaps TRBD2 (6 bases). Germline V gene lookup returns CDR1 SGHAT and CDR2 FQNNGV. Trimming removed 0 bases at V and 10 bases at J, with 10 bases between. This CDR3 spans 13 amino acids. DNA for the CDR3: TGTGCCAGCAGCTTAGAGCGGGGCGGGGAGCAGTTCTTC. Amino acids: CASSLERGGEQFF.

This sequence joins TRBV4-3 and TRBJ2-1; 10 bases are shared with TRBD2. The CDR3 length is 17 residues. The germline V gene encodes CDR1 LGHNA and CDR2 YSLEER. The V gene end was trimmed by 4 bases and the J gene end by 5 bases; junction bases not matched to a gene: 11. The CDR3 DNA is TGCGCCAGCAGCCGAGCAATTGGGACTAGCGTCAACAATGAGCAGTTCTTC. It codes for CASSRAIGTSVNNEQFF.

This clone was counted between two and nine times. This chain uses TRBV5-1 with TRBJ2-3; no firm D call. Germline CDR1 and CDR2: SGHRS and YFSETQ. The CDR3 sequence is 15 residues long. Trimming took 0 bases from V and 3 from J, leaving 11 bases between them. The CDR3 sequence: CASSLDPAVTDTQYF. The CDR3 coding sequence is TGCGCCAGCAGCTTGGACCCCGCGGTTACAGATACGCAGTATTTT.

V usage is TRBV2 and J usage is TRBJ1-5; weak D call: TRBD1 (5 bases). The CDR3 totals 15 residues. CDR1 SNHLY and CDR2 FYNNEI come from the germline V gene. V lost 6 bases and J 6 bases, leaving 18 bases between the germline ends. The CDR3, as DNA: TGTGCCAGCAGCAAGGAGGGGAAAAGTAGTCAGCCCCAGCATTTT. As protein: CASSKEGKSSQPQHF.

CDR3 residues: CASSRGTSGYNEQFF. The CDR3 DNA sequence: TGTGCCAGCAGCAGGGGGACTAGCGGTTACAATGAGCAGTTCTTC. V and J are TRBV5-4 and TRBJ2-1, with 11 bases that match TRBD2. V lost 4 bases to trimming and J lost 4 bases; unmatched junction nucleotides: 4. The CDR3 totals 15 residues. Germline V gene sequence: CDR1 SGHNT, CDR2 YYREEE (reference sequence).

This clone was seen a handful of times. This rearrangement joins TRBV6-5 to TRBJ1-2, with a weak D call TRBD1 (6 bases). This CDR3 has 11 amino acids. Trimming took 6 bases from V and 4 from J, leaving 6 bases between them. Germline CDR1 and CDR2: MNHEY and SVGAGI. CDR3 DNA sequence: TGTGCCAGCAGACAGGGCTATGGCTACACCTTC. This translates into CASRQGYGYTF.

The V call is TRBV5-1, the J call TRBJ2-7; maybe TRBD1 (6 bases). CDR3 length: 14 amino acids. Germline V gives CDR1 SGHRS, CDR2 YFSETQ. With 4 bases removed from V and 2 bases from J, the gap between germline ends came to 13 bases. The CDR3 loop reads CASSLDRRTYEQYF. DNA of the CDR3: TGCGCCAGCAGCCTAGACAGGCGGACCTACGAGCAGTACTTC.